The 16 T cell receptor beta chains below all came from one sample that was sequenced in a study of post-analysis software for immune sequencing data. Points from the study as a whole: A handful of TRBV segments were significantly more frequent in patients than in controls. TRBV5-6, TRBV5-1 and TRBV20-1 were among these segments.

The TCR beta cDNA libraries contained unique molecular identifiers. One entry per CDR3 protein, called by TCRdb with MiXCR from the PCR reads. The data contain hundreds of thousands of distinct CDR3 sequences, approximately 57% of them singletons. These receptors' targets are unknown. Sequences were obtained from blood. Receptors originate from a girl aged 5-17 years with multiple sclerosis.

This clonotype was counted a few times. V is TRBV6-2 or TRBV6-3 and J is TRBJ2-2; D possibly corresponds to TRBD2 (6 bases). The CDR3 covers 15 residues. V lost 2 bases to trimming and J lost 3 bases, with 10 bases between them. Germline V gene data show CDR1 as MNHEY and CDR2 as SVGEGT. CDR3 sequence: CASSYSGSHTGELFF. The CDR3 DNA sequence: TGTGCCAGCAGTTACAGCGGGTCCCACACCGGGGAGCTGTTTTTT.

The J gene is TRBJ2-3, the V gene TRBV20-1, with TRBD1 matching 7 bases. Germline V CDR1 and CDR2: DFQATT, SNEGSKA (reference sequence). The CDR3 contains 15 residues. V shed 0 bases, J shed 4 bases, and the junction held 7 bases outside the gene matches. CDR3 loop: CSARDPNRGADTQYF. The CDR3 DNA follows: TGCAGTGCTAGAGATCCCAACAGGGGCGCAGATACGCAGTATTTT.

V and J are TRBV7-9 and TRBJ2-1; perhaps TRBD2 as D (5 bases). Germline assignment: CDR1 SEHNR and CDR2 FQNEAQ (reference sequence). This CDR3 region has 14 residues. The V end was cut by 0 bases, the J end by 4 bases, with 7 bases between. The CDR3 DNA reads TGTGCCAGCAGCTTAGCCCGGGAATACAATGAGCAGTTCTTC. The encoded protein is CASSLAREYNEQFF.

This clonotype was seen a few times. The rearrangement links TRBV19 to TRBJ1-2; no reliable D call. Germline lookup yields CDR1 LNHDA and CDR2 SQIVND (reference sequence). The CDR3 loop spans 13 amino acids. The V and J ends lost 5 bases and 4 bases respectively, with 11 bases between them. CDR3 sequence reads: CASSLEDLYGYTF. The CDR3 nucleotides read TGTGCCAGTAGTTTGGAGGACCTCTATGGCTACACCTTC.

The V gene is TRBV7-2, the J gene TRBJ1-1, with a weak D call TRBD1 (6 bases). Germline-derived CDR1 and CDR2 are SGHTA and FQGNSA. This CDR3 is built from 14 residues. V was clipped by 5 bases and J by 5 bases, with 15 bases between them. The chain's CDR3 is CASSPQGVRTEAFF. As DNA, the CDR3 is TGTGCCAGCAGCCCACAGGGAGTACGGACTGAAGCTTTCTTT. The entire variable domain, with the rest obtained from reference TRBV7-2 and TRBJ1-1, is as follows: GAGVSQSPSNKVTEKGKDVELRCDPISGHTALYWYRQSLGQGLEFLIYFQGNSAPDKSGLPSDRFSAERTGGSVSTLTIQRTQQEDSAVYLCASSPQGVRTEAFFGQGTRLTVV.

This clonotype was recorded a few times. This chain links TRBV20-1 with TRBJ2-3; 8 bases line up with TRBD2. This CDR3 is 14 amino acids long. The V and J ends lost 5 bases and 3 bases, in that order; junction bases with no gene match: 7. Per germline, CDR1 DFQATT and CDR2 SNEGSKA (reference sequence). The CDR3 protein is CSAERGGTTDTQYF. CDR3 DNA: TGCAGTGCTGAACGCGGGGGGACGACAGATACGCAGTATTTT.

The J gene is TRBJ2-3, the V gene TRBV7-3; 9 bases are shared with TRBD2. Germline loops: CDR1 SGHTA, CDR2 FQGTGA. CDR3 size: 15 residues. The V segment lost 2 bases and the J segment 4 bases; nucleotides outside the gene matches: 4. Here the CDR3 DNA reads TGTGCCAGCAGCTTACGCGGGGGGGAAGCAGATACGCAGTATTTT. Translating it yields CASSLRGGEADTQYF.

This clonotype was seen only a few times. This chain uses TRBV5-1 with TRBJ1-1, with 8 bases lining up with TRBD1. The V gene's germline CDR1 is SGHRS and CDR2 YFSETQ. The CDR3 totals 16 residues. The V segment lost 4 bases and the J segment 2 bases; nucleotides outside the gene matches: 10. CDR3 sequence reads: CASSLPGQGFNTEAFF. The CDR3 bases are TGCGCCAGCAGCCTCCCTGGACAGGGTTTTAACACTGAAGCTTTCTTT.

This clonotype was detected only a few times. V and J are TRBV10-3 and TRBJ1-2; the D gene is possibly TRBD1 (6 bases). This CDR3 has 13 residues. Germline loops: CDR1 ENHRY, CDR2 SYGVKD. Deletions cut 11 bases from V and 3 bases from J, with 16 bases between. CDR3 protein: CAAHGGNDYGYTF. The CDR3 DNA reads as TGTGCCGCCCACGGGGGCAACGACTATGGCTACACCTTC.

The chain employs TRBV29-1 and TRBJ2-7; 11 bases agree with TRBD2. Looked up from germline, CDR1 is SQVTM and CDR2 is ANQGSEA. There are 12 residues in the CDR3. V lost 6 bases and J lost 4; bases outside the gene matches: 2. The CDR3 sequence is CSVRTSGYEQYF. The CDR3 DNA follows: TGCAGCGTGCGGACTAGCGGGTACGAGCAGTACTTC.

The rearrangement joins TRBV5-1 to TRBJ1-2; D might be TRBD1 (6 bases). V was pared by 2 bases and J by 6 bases, with 14 bases between. Germline-derived CDR1 and CDR2 are SGHRS and YFSETQ. The CDR3 is made up of 14 amino acids. As DNA, the CDR3 is TGCGCCAGCAGCTTACAGGGTGGGGTCGATGGCTACACCTTC. It is translated as CASSLQGGVDGYTF.

V is TRBV4-1 and J is TRBJ2-3; D unresolved. V was clipped by 0 bases and J by 2 bases, with 21 bases between them. Germline CDR1 and CDR2: MGHRA and YSYEKL. The CDR3 extends over 19 amino acids. The CDR3 DNA is TGCGCCAGCAGCCAAGATAGGGTCAGAAGAATCCCCCCCACAGATACGCAGTATTTT. Translated: CASSQDRVRRIPPTDTQYF.

The chain combines TRBV12-3 or TRBV12-4 with TRBJ2-3; the D is unclear. The length of the CDR3 is 16 residues. The ends were cut back, 10 bases at V and 6 bases at J, with 26 bases in the middle. Written as DNA, the CDR3 is TGTGCCACCCCTGATTCGGACCGTAGCCGGCCGGATACGCAGTATTTT. Amino acids: CATPDSDRSRPDTQYF.

V and J are TRBV6-6 and TRBJ2-4; 10 bases line up with TRBD2. The CDR3 runs to 14 residues. V trimming: 5 bases; J trimming: 13 bases; junction bases outside the gene matches: 11. The V gene's germline CDR1 is MNHNY and CDR2 SVGAGI (reference sequence). Here the CDR3 DNA reads TGTGCCAGCAGTCCTCCGGGACTAGCGAAAGAGCAGTACTTC. Residues: CASSPPGLAKEQYF.

This clonotype occurred a few times. The rearrangement uses TRBV29-1 and TRBJ2-1; no clear D. Germline CDR1 is SQVTM and CDR2 is ANQGSEA. V was trimmed by 1 base and J by 1 base, leaving 11 bases between them. This CDR3 region has 15 residues. The chain's CDR3 is CSVEGSEWSYNEQFF. Written as DNA, the CDR3 is TGCAGCGTTGAAGGTTCCGAGTGGTCCTACAATGAGCAGTTCTTC.

The rearrangement links TRBV29-1 to TRBJ1-5; the D is unclear. Trimming cost V 4 bases and J 0 bases, with 7 bases left between them. Germline-derived CDR1 and CDR2 are SQVTM and ANQGSEA. The CDR3 runs 13 residues. The CDR3 reads CSVAYNSNQPQHF. The CDR3 coding sequence is TGCAGCGTTGCCTACAATAGCAATCAGCCCCAGCATTTT.